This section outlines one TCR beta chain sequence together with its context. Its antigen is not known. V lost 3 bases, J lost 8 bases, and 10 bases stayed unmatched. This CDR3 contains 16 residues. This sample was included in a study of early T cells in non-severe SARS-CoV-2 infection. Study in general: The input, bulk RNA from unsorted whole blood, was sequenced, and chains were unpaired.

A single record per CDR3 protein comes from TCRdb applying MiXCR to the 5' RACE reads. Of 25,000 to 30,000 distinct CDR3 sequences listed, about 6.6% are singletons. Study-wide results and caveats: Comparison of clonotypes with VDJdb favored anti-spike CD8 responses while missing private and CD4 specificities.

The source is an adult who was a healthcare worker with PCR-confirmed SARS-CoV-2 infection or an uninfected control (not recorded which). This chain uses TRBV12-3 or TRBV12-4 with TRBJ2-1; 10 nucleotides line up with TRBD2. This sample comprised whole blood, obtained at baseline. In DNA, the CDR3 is TGTGCCAGCAGTTTGTTCGGGACTAGCGTTGGTGATGAGCAGTTCTTC. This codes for CASSLFGTSVGDEQFF.